This T cell receptor (beta chain) emerged from a study of blood T cell repertoires in COVID-19. TCRdb keeps only in-frame clones here, not all; method: immunoSEQ multiplex PCR. The sample has some 670,000 clones; around 90% are singletons. The length of the CDR3 is 18 residues. CDR1 SNHLY and CDR2 FYNNEI come from the germline V gene. Trimming took 4 bases from V and 6 from J; bases not matched to a gene: 11. The TCR sequence derives from a young woman with acute or convalescent COVID-19. V is TRBV2 and J is TRBJ2-2, with 13 bases lining up with TRBD2. Sequencing was done on a sample of peripheral blood. The CDR3: CASSVLLAGGPYSGELFF. In nucleotides, the CDR3 is TGTGCCAGCAGTGTCCTACTAGCGGGGGGGCCTTATTCCGGGGAGCTGTTTTTT.